Listed here are 30 T cell receptor beta chains from one sample, sequenced in a study of blood T cell repertoires in COVID-19 (dated by TCRdb to between 2020 and 2021). The method was the immunoSEQ multiplex PCR assay. TCRdb's version of the immuneACCESS table is confined to in-frame rearrangements and falls short of the full clone set. An unresolved V gene accounts for under half of the shortfall where checked; the remainder is of unknown origin. The sample table records 300,000 to 450,000 clones; 87% of these occur just once. The top ten clones comprise over 9.5% of the sample. What was sequenced was peripheral blood. The receptors were sampled from a woman in her 30s with COVID-19, enrolled during active disease.

The V call is TRBV28, the J call TRBJ1-4; maybe TRBD1 (6 bases). CDR1 and CDR2 (germline): MDHEN, SYDVKM. This CDR3 is 14 amino acids long. Trimming stripped 2 bases from V and 8 bases from J, with 12 bases between. The CDR3 protein is CASSLQAGDEKLFF. CDR3 bases: TGTGCCAGCAGTTTACAGGCAGGGGACGAAAAACTGTTTTTT.

The chain employs TRBV2 and TRBJ2-7, with TRBD1 matching over 7 bases. The germline V gene encodes CDR1 SNHLY and CDR2 FYNNEI. The V segment lost 8 bases and the J segment 2 bases; nucleotides outside the gene matches: 9. The CDR3 sequence is 14 residues long. CDR3 sequence reads: CASRYWDRTYEQYF. The CDR3 DNA is TGTGCCAGCCGCTACTGGGACAGAACCTACGAGCAGTACTTC.

J is TRBJ1-3 and V is TRBV7-2; D may be TRBD1 (6 bases). The length of the CDR3 is 14 residues. Trimming removed 5 bases at V and 1 base at J, with 9 bases between. The germline V gene encodes CDR1 SGHTA and CDR2 FQGNSA. CDR3 protein: CASSKGGSGNTIYF. CDR3 in DNA: TGTGCCAGCAGCAAAGGGGGTTCTGGAAACACCATATATTTT.

This clone occurred a few times. The chain is built from TRBV6-5 and TRBJ2-2, with 9 bases that match TRBD2. J gave up 8 bases and V 6 bases, and 7 bases lay outside the gene matches. CDR3 size: 14 residues. The germline gives CDR1 MNHEY, CDR2 SVGAGI. The CDR3: CASRGGGETGELFF. DNA for the CDR3: TGTGCCAGCAGGGGCGGGGGGGAGACAGGGGAGCTGTTTTTT.

V is TRBV5-1 and J is TRBJ2-3, with a weak D call TRBD1 (6 bases). Germline V lookup: CDR1 SGHRS, CDR2 YFSETQ. Trimming removed 5 bases at V and 6 bases at J, with 16 bases between. The CDR3 consists of 14 residues. CDR3 nucleotide sequence: TGCGCCAGCAGGGACAGCCACTTCTGGGATACGCAGTATTTT. Amino acids: CASRDSHFWDTQYF.

The rearrangement links TRBV10-2 to TRBJ1-3, with 9 bases aligning to TRBD1. Trimming took 3 bases from V and 2 from J; bases not matched to a gene: 2. The CDR3 contains 15 residues. Per the germline V gene, CDR1 is WSHSY and CDR2 is SAAADI. The CDR3 coding sequence is TGCGCCAGCAGTGAAACAGGGGGCACTGGAAACACCATATATTTT. Amino acid sequence: CASSETGGTGNTIYF.

V usage is TRBV27 and J usage is TRBJ1-5, with 8 bases aligning to TRBD1. Germline assignment: CDR1 MNHEY and CDR2 SMNVEV (reference sequence). The CDR3 consists of 14 residues. V shed 3 bases and J 3 bases; nucleotides not matched to a gene: 1. CDR3 amino acids: CASSLTGDNQPQHF. CDR3 nucleotide sequence: TGTGCCAGCAGTTTGACAGGGGACAATCAGCCCCAGCATTTT.

The chain is built from TRBV5-5 and TRBJ1-2, with a weak D call TRBD1 (5 bases). CDR3 length: 14 residues. Trimming cost V 4 bases and J 4 bases, with 14 bases left between them. CDR1 is SGHKS and CDR2 is YYEKEE in the germline V gene (reference sequence). CDR3 residues: CASSPDTFSYGYTF. In nucleotides, the CDR3 is TGTGCCAGCAGCCCGGACACATTTAGCTATGGCTACACCTTC.

J is TRBJ1-1 and V is TRBV18; D is unresolved. The CDR3 has 11 residues. The germline V gene encodes CDR1 KGHSH and CDR2 LQKENI. With 6 bases removed from V and 12 bases from J, the gap between germline ends came to 14 bases. The CDR3 spells CASSGDSDTFF. The DNA for the CDR3 is TGTGCCAGCTCGGGAGATTCGGATACTTTCTTT.

The chain employs TRBV6-5 and TRBJ2-1; 9 bases agree with TRBD1. After removal of 10 bases from V and 3 bases from J, the junction contained 7 bases not matched to a gene. CDR3 length: 14 residues. Germline CDR1 MNHEY, CDR2 SVGAGI. The chain's CDR3 is CATQGQGFYNEQFF. The CDR3 DNA reads TGTGCCACCCAGGGACAGGGATTCTACAATGAGCAGTTCTTC.

In the case of this clone: The same CDR3 arises from other DNA sequences in this sample as well. The rearrangement uses TRBV12-3 or TRBV12-4 and TRBJ2-7, with D possibly being TRBD1 (5 bases). The CDR3 consists of 12 residues. The V and J ends lost 5 bases and 4 bases respectively, with 9 bases between them. Written as DNA, the CDR3 is TGTGCCAGCAGTCCCCAGGGTTACGAGCAGTACTTC. Translation: CASSPQGYEQYF.

This sequence joins TRBV3-1 (or the pseudogene TRBV3-2) and TRBJ2-1; TRBD1 matches 7 bases. Germline V CDR1 and CDR2: LGHDT, YNNKEL (reference sequence). After removal of 6 bases from V and 2 bases from J, the junction contained 4 bases not matched to a gene. The CDR3 has 14 amino acids. For the CDR3, the DNA is TGTGCCAGCAGTCGAGGGACAGCCTACAATGAGCAGTTCTTC. Residues: CASSRGTAYNEQFF.

The chain employs TRBV5-8 and TRBJ1-6; TRBD1 might be the D (6 bases). V was clipped by 3 bases and J by 5 bases, with 12 bases between them. Per germline, CDR1 SGHTS and CDR2 YDEGEE. The CDR3 sequence is 15 residues long. The CDR3 spells CASSYRQADNSPLHF. CDR3 in DNA: TGTGCCAGCAGCTACCGACAGGCGGATAATTCACCCCTCCACTTT.

V gene TRBV29-1 combines with J gene TRBJ1-4; 12 bases fit TRBD1. Germline-derived CDR1 and CDR2 are SQVTM and ANQGSEA. This CDR3 contains 15 residues. V was pared by 7 bases and J by 5 bases, with 8 bases of the junction left unmatched. CDR3 region: CSAGTGGAGNEKLFF. The CDR3 nucleotides are TGCAGCGCCGGGACAGGGGGCGCAGGAAATGAAAAACTGTTTTTT.

This clone was found a few times. The gene calls are TRBV28 and TRBJ2-2; 8 bases agree with TRBD1. The CDR3 loop spans 16 amino acids. V gave up 3 bases and J gave up 2 bases; unmatched junction bases: 5. Germline V gene sequence: CDR1 MDHEN, CDR2 SYDVKM. The CDR3 loop is CASSFVGQGNTGELFF. In nucleotides, the CDR3 is TGTGCCAGCAGTTTTGTCGGACAGGGAAACACCGGGGAGCTGTTTTTT.

The chain combines TRBV7-6 with TRBJ2-5, with 9 bases matching TRBD2. The CDR3 loop spans 15 amino acids. Germline V gives CDR1 SGHVS, CDR2 FNYEAQ. Unmatched junction bases numbered 5, after V lost 1 base and J lost 5 bases. The CDR3 nucleotides are TGTGCCAGCAGCTTAGGTAGCGGGAGAGGTGAGACCCAGTACTTC. Its protein is CASSLGSGRGETQYF.

V gene TRBV18 combines with J gene TRBJ2-5, with D possibly matching TRBD1 (5 bases). Germline V gene data show CDR1 as KGHSH and CDR2 as LQKENI. CDR3 length: 15 amino acids. The V end lost 1 base, the J end lost 2 bases, and 11 bases lay between the germline ends. CDR3 DNA sequence: TGTGCCAGCTCACCACAAGACAGAGATCAAGAGACCCAGTACTTC. Its protein product is CASSPQDRDQETQYF.

The genes are TRBV30 and TRBJ2-2; 8 positions agree with TRBD1. Germline lookup yields CDR1 GTSNPN and CDR2 SVGIG (reference sequence). The V gene end was trimmed by 4 bases and the J gene end by 7 bases; junction bases not matched to a gene: 8. The length of the CDR3 is 14 residues. The CDR3 DNA reads as TGTGCCTGGACCACGACAGGGGCGGGCGGGGAGCTGTTTTTT. This encodes CAWTTTGAGGELFF.

V gene TRBV4-3 combines with J gene TRBJ2-1; 7 nucleotides agree with TRBD2. After removal of 1 base from V and 6 bases from J, the junction contained 9 bases not matched to a gene. This CDR3 has 16 residues. Germline CDR1 LGHNA, CDR2 YSLEER. The DNA for the CDR3 is TGCGCCAGCAGCCAAGCGAGGCCTAGCGGTATCAATGAGCAGTTCTTC. Translation: CASSQARPSGINEQFF.

The gene calls are TRBV27 and TRBJ2-7; TRBD1 matches 8 bases. The length of the CDR3 is 13 residues. The trim removed 6 bases at V and 2 bases at J, leaving 3 bases unmatched. The germline V gene encodes CDR1 MNHEY and CDR2 SMNVEV (reference sequence). The CDR3 bases are TGTGCCAGCAGGTGGGACAGGCCCTACGAGCAGTACTTC. Translated, it gives CASRWDRPYEQYF.

The V and J genes are TRBV6-2 or TRBV6-3 and TRBJ2-3, with D tentatively TRBD1 (6 bases). Germline V gene data show CDR1 as MNHEY and CDR2 as SVGEGT. Deletions cut 4 bases from V and 2 bases from J, with 16 bases between. The CDR3 extends over 16 amino acids. CDR3 DNA sequence: TGTGCCAGCAGTTCCCCCGTCGGGACAACCACAGATACGCAGTATTTT. Translating gives CASSSPVGTTTDTQYF.

The chain joins TRBV11-3 to TRBJ2-1; maybe TRBD1 (5 bases). The germline CDR1 and CDR2 sequences are SGHNT and YENEEA. Trimming took off 3 bases at V and 6 bases at J, with 12 bases between the two ends. The CDR3 consists of 14 residues. CDR3 nucleotides: TGTGCCAGCAGCTTCGACAGCCTGGGCAATGAGCAGTTCTTC. Residues: CASSFDSLGNEQFF. Filled out from reference TRBV11-3 and TRBJ2-1, the complete variable domain reads EAGVVQSPRYKIIEKKQPVAFWCNPISGHNTLYWYLQNLGQGPELLIRYENEEAVDDSQLPKDRFSAERLKGVDSTLKIQPAELGDSAVYLCASSFDSLGNEQFFGPGTRLTVL.

The gene calls are TRBV10-3 and TRBJ2-5; TRBD1 might be the D (5 bases). The CDR3 spans 13 residues. Germline V gene lookup returns CDR1 ENHRY and CDR2 SYGVKD. Trimming shortened V by 6 bases and J by 3 bases, and 11 bases separated the two germline ends. CDR3 DNA: TGTGCCATCAGGGGCAGGGCTGAAGAGACCCAGTACTTC. It encodes CAIRGRAEETQYF.

This chain connects TRBV7-8 to TRBJ1-6, with D possibly being TRBD1 (5 bases). In germline, CDR1 is SGHVS, CDR2 FQNEAQ. V lost 1 base to trimming and J lost 10 bases, with 11 bases between them. This CDR3 region has 14 residues. The CDR3 DNA reads as TGTGCCAGCAGCTTAGGAACAGGAGGGTCACCCCTCCACTTT. Its protein product is CASSLGTGGSPLHF.

The chain employs TRBV27 and TRBJ1-2; D not resolved. CDR3 size: 11 residues. Germline CDR1 reads MNHEY; CDR2 reads SMNVEV (reference sequence). The ends were cut back, 8 bases at V and 7 bases at J, with 11 bases in the middle. CDR3 coding DNA: TGTGCCAGCGGAAGAGAGGGTGGCTACACCTTC. Translated: CASGREGGYTF.

This clone occurred once. The rearrangement links TRBV24-1 to TRBJ1-2; tentative D call: TRBD1 (6 bases). This CDR3 spans 13 amino acids. Germline V lookup: CDR1 KGHDR, CDR2 SFDVKD. The ends were cut back, 4 bases at V and 4 bases at J, with 9 bases in the middle. The CDR3, as DNA: TGTGCCACCAGTGACCAGGACAGCTATGGCTACACCTTC. This translates into CATSDQDSYGYTF.

J is TRBJ2-3 and V is TRBV6-1; D gene ambiguous. The germline CDR1 and CDR2 sequences are MNHNS and SASEGT. The CDR3 contains 12 residues. V was shortened by 3 bases and J by 3 bases, with 4 bases between the two germline ends. The CDR3 sequence is CASSDPTDTQYF. The CDR3 region has the DNA TGTGCCAGCAGTGACCCAACAGATACGCAGTATTTT.

The V and J genes are TRBV5-4 and TRBJ2-2, with a possible D match to TRBD2 (6 bases). Trimming removed 5 bases from V and 0 bases from J, with 11 bases in between. Germline V gene sequence: CDR1 SGHNT, CDR2 YYREEE (reference sequence). The CDR3 contains 15 residues. The CDR3 loop reads CASREGRTNTGELFF. CDR3 nucleotides: TGTGCCAGCAGGGAGGGACGTACGAACACCGGGGAGCTGTTTTTT. Complete variable domain (other parts from reference TRBV5-4 and TRBJ2-2): ETGVTQSPTHLIKTRGQQVTLRCSSQSGHNTVSWYQQALGQGPQFIFQYYREEENGRGNFPPRFSGLQFPNYSSELNVNALELDDSALYLCASREGRTNTGELFFGEGSRLTVL.

This rearrangement joins TRBV6-5 to TRBJ2-7; TRBD1 matches at 9 bases. Germline CDR1 reads MNHEY; CDR2 reads SVGAGI. The length of the CDR3 is 15 residues. J gave up 3 bases and V 5 bases, and 8 bases lay outside the gene matches. CDR3 in amino acids: CASSTFTGGYYEQYF. The CDR3 bases are TGTGCCAGCAGTACCTTCACAGGGGGCTACTACGAGCAGTACTTC.

The chain joins TRBV27 to TRBJ2-7; 11 nucleotides agree with TRBD1. The length of the CDR3 is 14 residues. The ends lost 6 bases at V and 5 bases at J; junction bases unmatched: 6. Germline CDR1 MNHEY, CDR2 SMNVEV (reference sequence). In DNA form, the CDR3 reads TGTGCCAGCAGGGACAGGGGGCGACCGGACGAGCAGTACTTC. The encoded protein is CASRDRGRPDEQYF.